Sequencing of this TCR beta chain was carried out in a study of post-analysis software for immune sequencing data (dated by TCRdb to the mid-2010s). Study-wide context: Recorded disease courses included relapsing-remitting, secondary progressive and progressive-relapsing multiple sclerosis, with some patients lacking subtype annotation. A subset of samples was prepared in parallel using single-end sample barcoding, then pooled and co-amplified after Illumina adapter ligation. Patient repertoires were compared against roughly 11 previously published healthy control repertoires from donors aged 6 to 25 years. What the authors observed across the whole study: Normalized Chao1 diversity was significantly lower in multiple sclerosis patients than controls, suggesting substantial peripheral T-cell clonal expansion. Significantly higher frequencies in patients than in controls were found for five or six TRBV segments, including TRBV5-6, TRBV5-1 and TRBV20-1. When samples were clustered directly using the F measure, samples prepared in the same batch co-clustered strongly, which prompted a batch-effect correction. The control group was slightly older than the multiple sclerosis patient group.

This clonotype was seen a handful of times. Its antigen is still unknown. Per-base qualities were not stored, and no clone one base away is much larger. TCR beta repertoires were profiled from peripheral blood of roughly 13 young patients with multiple sclerosis to demonstrate the VDJtools post-analysis software. The patients with multiple sclerosis were children and adolescents between roughly 6 and 17 years of age. Libraries were constructed by PCR. Sequencing was performed on an Illumina HiSeq 2500. Unique molecular identifiers were incorporated into TCR beta cDNA libraries to reduce PCR and sequencing biases. Approximately 500,000 cDNA molecules were obtained per 1 to 10 million input T cells, so each molecule approximated one T cell. The patient libraries were prepared and sequenced with the same protocol used for the earlier healthy control dataset. Within a given batch, samples were prepared together, multiplexed and sequenced on the same HiSeq lane. In the authors' own workflow: MIGEC was used to process the raw barcoded reads, and molecular identifier groups with only a single read were discarded before consensus assembly and CDR3 extraction. VDJtools was used for post-analysis of the clonotype tables, and diversity was normalized by down-sampling every dataset to the size of the smallest sample. To correct batch-related cross-sample contamination, repertoire overlap clustering matched CDR3 amino acid sequences but not nucleotide sequences. TCRdb itself trimmed the public reads at Q25 with fastp, ran MiXCR and retained productive beta chains. Merged by CDR3 protein, the rows form single entries marked with the most common genes and DNA. TCRdb's processing, not the authors', yielded these V and J calls. This sample lists some 890,000 distinct CDR3 sequences; roughly 50% were detected once. Jointly, the top ten make up about 4.5% of the sample.

The CDR3 has 17 amino acids, counting the end cysteine and phenylalanine. The retained sequence is limited to the CDR3, 51 bases, with the frame set at the first base. Here the chain combines TRBV21-1 and TRBJ1-2; TRBD1 is the table's D call, not checked against the DNA. TRBV21-1 is labeled a pseudogene. This clonotype originated in a girl aged 10 to 17 with multiple sclerosis. Material for sequencing was blood. The nucleotide sequence reads TGTGCCAGCAGCGAGTGGGACAGGGGCCTTACCTACTATGGCTACACCTTC. Its product reads: CASSEWDRGLTYYGYTF.